Given below is one T cell receptor beta chain in context. Its antigen remains unknown. This record comes from a study of cytomegalovirus exposure and HLA in healthy donors. Study-wide context: Across a few hundred genotyped donors, 65% to 90% landed in the Caucasian-associated ancestry cluster.

The donors comprised healthy bone marrow donors. Overall study findings and caveats: Reportedly, fewer N-insertions than the approximately 700-donor mean appeared in an Asian-associated ancestry cluster in a later analysis. A link between a missense DCLRE1C variant and TCR beta V- and J-gene trimming emerged from a later analysis.

The germline V gene has CDR1 MDHEN and CDR2 SYDVKM. The CDR3 sequence is 15 residues long. With 6 bases removed from V and 0 bases from J, the gap between germline ends came to 13 bases. Primers: 60 Vbeta forward and 13 Jbeta reverse. Data came from immunoSEQ multiplex PCR; TCRdb stores just in-frame clones and leaves some out. The table has about 200,000 clones, about nine tenths seen once. Sequences were obtained from PBMCs. This clonotype originated in a boy younger than 10 in good health and CMV-seronegative. This chain connects TRBV28 to TRBJ2-3; D might be TRBD2 (5 bases). CDR3 in amino acids: CASRNQPGSTDTQYF. CDR3 DNA: TGTGCCAGCAGGAACCAACCGGGAAGCACAGATACGCAGTATTTT.